This note documents a single TCR beta chain sequence. Primers included in the PCR were 60 Vbeta and 13 Jbeta primers. Sequencing used immunoSEQ multiplex PCR; TCRdb keeps in-frame clones, though not all of them. The sample holds 180,000 or so clones, 9.5% seen once. CDR1 SGHRS and CDR2 YFSETQ come from the germline V gene. This CDR3 spans 14 amino acids. V was cut by 5 bases and J by 8 bases, with 17 bases left in between. The sample belongs to a study of cytomegalovirus exposure and HLA in healthy donors. Source material: PBMCs. This receptor was obtained from a woman in her twenties or thirties in good health and CMV-seropositive. The rearrangement links TRBV5-1 to TRBJ2-1, with D possibly being TRBD2 (5 bases). The CDR3 DNA reads TGCGCCAGCAGGTGGGAGTCCCACTTACATGAGCAGTTCTTC. Translating gives CASRWESHLHEQFF.